These 28 T cell receptor beta chains originate from one sample sequenced in a study of identical twins. TCRdb redid the calling of the 5' RACE reads with MiXCR, one entry per CDR3 protein. The sample lists 700,000 or so distinct CDR3 sequences, about 9.4% occurring once. This sample also appeared in a second study, on yellow fever vaccine responses in identical twins.

Sample: PBMCs. The source is a woman aged 18-30 years in good health.

The genes are TRBV20-1 and TRBJ2-6; D is undetermined. Per the germline V gene, CDR1 is DFQATT and CDR2 is SNEGSKA (reference sequence). This CDR3 is built from 17 residues. The CDR3 DNA reads as TGCTGCGCTAGAGATAGGGCTACGGCGACTGGGGCCAACGTCCTGACTTTC. This encodes CCARDRATATGANVLTF.

The V and J genes are TRBV28 and TRBJ2-7; TRBD1 is a possible D gene (5 bases). The CDR3 is 15 amino acids. The ends were cut back, 4 bases at V and 0 bases at J, with 13 bases in the middle. Germline V gene lookup returns CDR1 MDHEN and CDR2 SYDVKM. CDR3 coding DNA: TGTGCCAGCAGTTCCAGGGCGACGAACTCCTACGAGCAGTACTTC. Encoded protein: CASSSRATNSYEQYF. The full variable domain, completed using reference TRBV28 and TRBJ2-7, is DVKVTQSSRYLVKRTGEKVFLECVQDMDHENMFWYRQDPGLGLRLIYFSYDVKMKEKGDIPEGYSVSREKKERFSLILESASTNQTSMYLCASSSRATNSYEQYFGPGTRLTVT.

This clonotype has a handful of counts. This CDR3 reads CASSLSDRGIVKLYEQYF. As DNA, the CDR3 is TGTGCCAGCAGTTTATCGGACAGGGGGATAGTAAAATTGTACGAGCAGTACTTC. The gene calls are TRBV28 and TRBJ2-7, with TRBD1 matching over 10 bases. With V trimmed by 1 base and J by 4 bases, 13 bases remained unmatched. CDR3 length equals 18 residues. Germline loops: CDR1 MDHEN, CDR2 SYDVKM.

This clonotype was found many times. The chain combines TRBV24-1 with TRBJ1-2, with no clear D. The CDR3 loop spans 13 amino acids. The germline V and J ends were trimmed by 12 bases and 8 bases, with 21 bases remaining between them. CDR1 and CDR2 from the germline V gene are KGHDR and SFDVKD. The CDR3: CAASPGRVGGYTF. CDR3 DNA sequence: TGTGCCGCCTCCCCCGGGAGGGTCGGCGGCTACACCTTC.

The J gene is TRBJ2-1, the V gene TRBV6-2 or TRBV6-3; D is unclear. Germline V lookup: CDR1 MNHEY, CDR2 SVGEGT. V was shortened by 7 bases and J by 6 bases, with 7 bases between the two germline ends. The CDR3 consists of 11 residues. CDR3: CASKALNEQFF. CDR3 sequence (DNA): TGTGCCAGCAAAGCCCTCAATGAGCAGTTCTTC.

This chain connects TRBV5-1 to TRBJ2-2; TRBD2 matches at 8 bases. J gave up 3 bases and V 4 bases, and 14 bases lay outside the gene matches. This CDR3 spans 18 amino acids. Germline-derived CDR1 and CDR2 are SGHRS and YFSETQ. The CDR3 loop reads CASSPSPSAGAHTGELFF. Written as DNA, the CDR3 is TGCGCCAGCAGCCCGTCCCCGTCAGCGGGGGCGCACACCGGGGAGCTGTTTTTT.

This clonotype came up a few times. CDR3 nucleotide sequence: TGTGCCAGCAGCTTAGCGCCAGTAGCGGTCCGTAGCTCCTATAATTCACCCCTCCACTTT. Amino acids: CASSLAPVAVRSSYNSPLHF. The gene calls are TRBV7-2 and TRBJ1-6; D gene ambiguous. CDR3 length: 20 residues. V was shortened by 0 bases and J by 0 bases, with 18 bases between the two germline ends. Germline V gives CDR1 SGHTA, CDR2 FQGNSA.

This clonotype has just a few counts. The genes are TRBV14 and TRBJ2-2, with D perhaps being TRBD1 or TRBD2 (5 bases each). V was trimmed by 2 bases and J by 0 bases, leaving 13 bases between them. Per the germline V gene, CDR1 is SGHDN and CDR2 is FVKESK. This CDR3 region has 17 residues. In DNA, the CDR3 is TGTGCCAGCAGCCAATACCTGCAGGGACCGAACACCGGGGAGCTGTTTTTT. This gives the protein CASSQYLQGPNTGELFF.

This clonotype was recorded many times. V is TRBV7-9 and J is TRBJ1-1; D ambiguous. The V end was cut by 3 bases, the J end by 0 bases, with 8 bases between. The germline CDR1 and CDR2 sequences are SEHNR and FQNEAQ (reference sequence). The CDR3 has 14 amino acids. The CDR3 DNA is TGTGCCAGCAGCTTTGGGCGAGTGAACACTGAAGCTTTCTTT. Translating it yields CASSFGRVNTEAFF.

The chain has TRBV12-3 or TRBV12-4 and TRBJ2-7; 10 positions agree with TRBD1. The ends lost 8 bases at V and 6 bases at J; junction bases unmatched: 10. CDR3 size: 14 residues. The CDR3 protein is CASQDRDRGPEQYF. Here the CDR3 DNA reads TGTGCCAGCCAGGACCGGGACAGGGGACCCGAGCAGTACTTC.

This clonotype has at least ten counts. The chain has TRBV2 and TRBJ2-4; 9 nucleotides match TRBD1. J lost 7 bases, V lost 8 bases, and 3 bases had no gene match. The CDR3 consists of 12 residues. CDR1 is SNHLY, CDR2 FYNNEI, per germline. CDR3 sequence (DNA): TGTGCCAGCCGGGACAGGGAGAACATTCAGTACTTC. Translation gives CASRDRENIQYF.

This clonotype has only a few counts. The chain is built from TRBV5-1 and TRBJ2-7; 13 positions agree with TRBD2. V dropped 4 bases and J dropped 2; count of bases not matched to a gene: 3. The CDR3 has 15 residues. CDR1 and CDR2 (germline): SGHRS, YFSETQ. CDR3 sequence: CASSTGLAGPYEQYF. The CDR3 DNA sequence: TGCGCCAGCAGCACGGGACTAGCGGGGCCCTACGAGCAGTACTTC.

This clonotype was seen ten or more times. The CDR3 nucleotides read TGCAGCGTTGTAGCGGGACCACAAGAGACCCAGTACTTC. Translated, it gives CSVVAGPQETQYF. The chain is built from TRBV29-1 and TRBJ2-5; the match to TRBD2 covers 8 bases. The CDR3 runs to 13 residues. CDR1 and CDR2 from the germline V gene are SQVTM and ANQGSEA. The J segment lost 2 bases and the V segment lost 4 bases, leaving 3 bases of the junction unmatched.

This clonotype occurred many times. The V gene is TRBV20-1, the J gene TRBJ2-5, with D perhaps matching TRBD1 (5 bases). Trimming took 0 bases from V and 3 from J, leaving 11 bases between them. The CDR3 loop spans 14 amino acids. From germline, CDR1 is DFQATT and CDR2 SNEGSKA (reference sequence). CDR3 protein: CSARDLGHEETQYF. The CDR3 DNA sequence: TGCAGTGCTAGAGATTTGGGGCATGAAGAGACCCAGTACTTC.

Only a few counts were recorded for this clonotype. The CDR3 spells CASSQGGTGNNEQFF. CDR3 bases: TGCGCCAGCAGCCAAGGAGGGACAGGGAACAATGAGCAGTTCTTC. The V and J genes are TRBV4-1 and TRBJ2-1, with TRBD1 identical over 9 bases. Germline CDR1 and CDR2: MGHRA and YSYEKL. This CDR3 is built from 15 residues. V trimming: 1 base; J trimming: 5 bases; junction bases outside the gene matches: 3.

This clonotype was seen a few times. The chain combines TRBV7-2 with TRBJ2-3; 9 bases align to TRBD2. This CDR3 has 13 residues. V was clipped by 6 bases and J by 6 bases; unmatched bases: 4. Germline CDR1 is SGHTA and CDR2 is FQGNSA. DNA for the CDR3: TGTGCCAGCAGACATAGCGGGGGCGATACGCAGTATTTT. It encodes CASRHSGGDTQYF.

The rearrangement joins TRBV6-1 to TRBJ2-7; no clear D. Germline CDR1 reads MNHNS; CDR2 reads SASEGT. This CDR3 spans 15 amino acids. V lost 0 bases and J 3 bases, leaving 12 bases between the germline ends. The chain's CDR3 is CASSEASRSLYEQYF. The CDR3 DNA sequence: TGTGCCAGCAGTGAAGCATCGAGGTCCCTCTACGAGCAGTACTTC.

This clonotype was seen many times. The V call is TRBV28, the J call TRBJ2-7, with 7 bases that match TRBD1. Germline V gene data show CDR1 as MDHEN and CDR2 as SYDVKM. V was clipped by 6 bases and J by 6 bases; unmatched bases: 11. This CDR3 comprises 14 residues. CDR3 DNA sequence: TGTGCCAGCAGCAAACAGGGGTTTGGAACCGAGCAGTACTTC. Translated: CASSKQGFGTEQYF.

This clonotype has only a few counts. The V gene is TRBV7-9, the J gene TRBJ2-7; D is possibly TRBD1 (6 bases). In germline, CDR1 is SEHNR, CDR2 FQNEAQ (reference sequence). The CDR3 has 13 amino acids. V shed 8 bases and J shed 6 bases, with 17 bases lying between them. The CDR3 sequence: CASGDTLTSEQYF. In nucleotides, the CDR3 is TGTGCCAGCGGGGACACCTTGACTTCCGAGCAGTACTTC.

The chain recombines TRBV6-2 or TRBV6-3 with TRBJ2-1; D ambiguous. This CDR3 is built from 14 residues. Germline-derived CDR1 and CDR2 are MNHEY and SVGEGT. Deletions cut 6 bases from V and 6 bases from J, with 15 bases between. The CDR3 bases are TGTGCCAGCAGATCCGGGCTAAAGGGCAATGAGCAGTTCTTC. Amino acid sequence: CASRSGLKGNEQFF.

This clonotype showed up just a few times. The chain uses TRBV12-3 or TRBV12-4 and TRBJ2-1; 11 bases fit TRBD1. The ends lost 2 bases at V and 9 bases at J; junction bases unmatched: 3. The CDR3 loop spans 14 amino acids. The CDR3 protein is CASSLRTGGVEQFF. The CDR3 nucleotides are TGTGCCAGCAGTTTACGGACAGGGGGCGTTGAGCAGTTCTTC.

This clonotype showed up many times. V usage is TRBV10-3 and J usage is TRBJ2-3, with TRBD1 matching 8 bases. The CDR3 runs 14 residues. Germline trimming cut 8 bases from V and 2 bases from J; bases unmatched to any gene: 6. From germline, CDR1 is ENHRY and CDR2 SYGVKD. CDR3 residues: CAISDRAFTDTQYF. The CDR3 DNA sequence: TGTGCCATCTCGGACAGGGCTTTCACAGATACGCAGTATTTT.

At least ten counts were recorded for this clonotype. The chain links TRBV11-2 to TRBJ2-3, with D possibly matching TRBD2 (6 bases). In germline, CDR1 is SGHAT, CDR2 FQNNGV. The CDR3 has 17 amino acids. The V gene lost 1 base and the J gene lost 5 bases, with 19 bases spanning the gap. This chain's CDR3 is CASSLGFPSWGVDTQYF. CDR3 nucleotides: TGTGCCAGCAGCTTAGGGTTCCCTAGCTGGGGGGTAGATACGCAGTATTTT.

The rearrangement joins TRBV6-1 to TRBJ2-1; D is possibly TRBD2 (6 bases). V was pared by 6 bases and J by 4 bases, with 13 bases between. The CDR3 runs 14 residues. Germline V gene sequence: CDR1 MNHNS, CDR2 SASEGT. The CDR3 coding sequence is TGTGCCAGCAGGGAGGGGCCCCTATACAATGAGCAGTTCTTC. This encodes CASREGPLYNEQFF.

V and J are TRBV20-1 and TRBJ2-7; 11 nucleotides agree with TRBD1. This CDR3 contains 14 residues. The germline V gene encodes CDR1 DFQATT and CDR2 SNEGSKA (reference sequence). V lost 6 bases and J lost 2; bases outside the gene matches: 6. The CDR3 loop reads CSAAGTGGAYEQYF. In nucleotides, the CDR3 is TGCAGTGCAGCCGGGACAGGGGGGGCCTACGAGCAGTACTTC.

The chain has TRBV15 and TRBJ2-2; 10 nucleotides agree with TRBD2. The CDR3 runs 16 residues. The V gene end was trimmed by 1 base and the J gene end by 1 base; junction bases not matched to a gene: 0. Germline V lookup: CDR1 LNHNV, CDR2 YYDKDF (reference sequence). The CDR3 DNA is TGTGCCACCAGCAGAGGACTAGCGGGGAACACCGGGGAGCTGTTTTTT. Protein sequence: CATSRGLAGNTGELFF.

This chain uses TRBV5-1 with TRBJ1-1, with D perhaps matching TRBD1 (6 bases). The germline V and J ends were trimmed by 4 bases and 8 bases, with 18 bases remaining between them. This CDR3 is 14 amino acids long. CDR1 SGHRS and CDR2 YFSETQ come from the germline V gene. The CDR3 region has the DNA TGCGCCAGCAGCAGCCTCCCCGGGACATTCGAAGCTTTCTTT. It codes for CASSSLPGTFEAFF.

The chain links TRBV28 to TRBJ2-7, with D possibly TRBD2 on 7 matching bases. In germline, CDR1 is MDHEN, CDR2 SYDVKM. Trimming shortened V by 2 bases and J by 4 bases, and 15 bases separated the two germline ends. The CDR3 spans 15 residues. CDR3 nucleotides: TGTGCCAGCAGTTTAAGGGGGGGCCGAAGTTACGAGCAGTACTTC. This sequence encodes CASSLRGGRSYEQYF.